This T cell receptor (beta chain) was sequenced for a study of T-cell memory formation after mild COVID-19. Study overall: Largely donor-specific sequence clusters came from a couple of donors. Findings and caveats of the study: CD4+ bias marked clones expanding day 15 to 37, unlike balanced contracting clones. Prior to infection, memory already included some responding clones, suggesting cross-reactive memory joined. For contracting clones, CD4+ ones sat mainly in CM and EM, CD8+ in EMRA.

TCRdb recomputed calls from the 5' RACE reads with MiXCR, one row per CDR3 protein. The table includes approximately 260,000 distinct CDR3 sequences, under 20% detected once. From germline, CDR1 is SGDLS and CDR2 YYNGEE. The CDR3 is 16 residues long. Losses at the gene ends were 0 bases for V and 4 bases for J; bases not matched to a gene: 3. Points on this clonotype: Antigen: not known.

Sequenced: PBMCs or a T cell subset sorted from them (not recorded which). The chain carries TRBV9 and TRBJ2-1; 11 nucleotides line up with TRBD2. The TCR comes from a man between 18 and 35 years old who had mild COVID-19 (a few samples of this study predate the infection). Cell type and time point are not known. In DNA, the CDR3 is TGTGCCAGCAGCGTAGTAGCGGGGGGGCTGTACAATGAGCAGTTCTTC. It specifies CASSVVAGGLYNEQFF.